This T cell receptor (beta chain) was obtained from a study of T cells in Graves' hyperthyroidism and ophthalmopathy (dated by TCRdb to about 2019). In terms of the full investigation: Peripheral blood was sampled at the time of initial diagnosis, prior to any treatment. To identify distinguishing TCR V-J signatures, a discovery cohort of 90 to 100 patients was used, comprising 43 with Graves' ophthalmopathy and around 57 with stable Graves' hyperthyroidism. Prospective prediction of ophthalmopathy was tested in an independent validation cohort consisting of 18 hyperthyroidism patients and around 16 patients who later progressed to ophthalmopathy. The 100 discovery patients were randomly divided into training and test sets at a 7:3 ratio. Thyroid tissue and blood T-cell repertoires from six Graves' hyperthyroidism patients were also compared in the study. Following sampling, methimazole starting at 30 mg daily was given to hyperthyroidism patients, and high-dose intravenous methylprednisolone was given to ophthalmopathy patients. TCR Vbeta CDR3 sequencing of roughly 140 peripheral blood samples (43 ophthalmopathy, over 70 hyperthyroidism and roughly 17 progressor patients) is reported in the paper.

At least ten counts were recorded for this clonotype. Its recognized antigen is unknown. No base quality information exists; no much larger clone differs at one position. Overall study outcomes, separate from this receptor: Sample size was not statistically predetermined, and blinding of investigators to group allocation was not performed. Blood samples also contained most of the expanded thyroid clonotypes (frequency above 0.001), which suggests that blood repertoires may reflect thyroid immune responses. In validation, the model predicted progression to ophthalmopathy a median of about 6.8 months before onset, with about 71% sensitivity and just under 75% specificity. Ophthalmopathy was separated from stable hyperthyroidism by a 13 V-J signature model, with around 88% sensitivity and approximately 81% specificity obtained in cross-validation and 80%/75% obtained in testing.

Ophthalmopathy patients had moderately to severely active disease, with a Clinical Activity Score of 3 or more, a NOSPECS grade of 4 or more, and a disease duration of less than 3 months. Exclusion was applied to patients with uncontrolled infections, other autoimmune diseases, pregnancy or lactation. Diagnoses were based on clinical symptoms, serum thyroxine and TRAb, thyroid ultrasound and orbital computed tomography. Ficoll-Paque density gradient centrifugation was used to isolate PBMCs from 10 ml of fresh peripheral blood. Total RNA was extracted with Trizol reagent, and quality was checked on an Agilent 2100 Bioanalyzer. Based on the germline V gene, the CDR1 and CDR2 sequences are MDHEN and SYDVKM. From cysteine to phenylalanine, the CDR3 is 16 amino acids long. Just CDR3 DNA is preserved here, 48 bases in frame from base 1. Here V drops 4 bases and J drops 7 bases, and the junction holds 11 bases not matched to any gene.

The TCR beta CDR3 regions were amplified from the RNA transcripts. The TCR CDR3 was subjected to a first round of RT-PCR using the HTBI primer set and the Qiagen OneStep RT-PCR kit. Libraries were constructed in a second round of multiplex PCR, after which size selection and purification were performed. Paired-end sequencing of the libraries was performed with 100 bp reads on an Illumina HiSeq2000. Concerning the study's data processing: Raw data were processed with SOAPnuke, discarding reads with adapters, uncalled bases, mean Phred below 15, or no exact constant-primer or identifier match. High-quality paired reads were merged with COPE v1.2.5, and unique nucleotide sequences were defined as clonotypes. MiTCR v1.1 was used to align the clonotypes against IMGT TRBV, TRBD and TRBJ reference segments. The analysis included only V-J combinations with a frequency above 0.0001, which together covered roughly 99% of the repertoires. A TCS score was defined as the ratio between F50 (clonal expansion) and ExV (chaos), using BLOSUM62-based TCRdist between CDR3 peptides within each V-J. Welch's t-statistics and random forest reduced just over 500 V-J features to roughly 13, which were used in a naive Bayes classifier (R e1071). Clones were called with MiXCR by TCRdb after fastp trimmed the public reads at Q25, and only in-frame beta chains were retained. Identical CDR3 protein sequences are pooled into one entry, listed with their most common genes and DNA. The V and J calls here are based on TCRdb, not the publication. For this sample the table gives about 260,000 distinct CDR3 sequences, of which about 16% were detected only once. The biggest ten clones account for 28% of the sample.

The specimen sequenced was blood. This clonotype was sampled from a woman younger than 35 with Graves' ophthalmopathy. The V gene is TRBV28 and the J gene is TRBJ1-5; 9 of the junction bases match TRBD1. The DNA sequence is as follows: TGTGCCAGCAGTTCCCTGGTGGGGACAGGGAGGCAGCCCCAGCATTTT. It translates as CASSSLVGTGRQPQHF. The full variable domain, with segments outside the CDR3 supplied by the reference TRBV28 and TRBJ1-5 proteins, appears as DVKVTQSSRYLVKRTGEKVFLECVQDMDHENMFWYRQDPGLGLRLIYFSYDVKMKEKGDIPEGYSVSREKKERFSLILESASTNQTSMYLCASSSLVGTGRQPQHFGDGTRLSIL.